This T cell receptor (beta chain) originates from a study of blood T cell repertoires in COVID-19. The CDR3 contains 15 residues. The germline gives CDR1 KGHSH, CDR2 LQKENI. The J segment lost 7 bases and the V segment lost 3 bases, leaving 5 bases of the junction unmatched. The data were produced by immunoSEQ multiplex PCR, yet TCRdb's version contains in-frame clones alone and is incomplete. The sample carries some 200,000 clones, around 82% recorded once. Sequenced material: PBMCs or T cells enriched from blood (not recorded which). J is TRBJ2-1 and V is TRBV18, with 11 bases lining up with TRBD1. The TCR was taken from a woman in her forties or fifties who had been exposed to COVID-19. CDR3 loop: CASSPGQGVGNEQFF. CDR3 DNA: TGTGCCAGCTCACCGGGACAGGGGGTCGGGAATGAGCAGTTCTTC.